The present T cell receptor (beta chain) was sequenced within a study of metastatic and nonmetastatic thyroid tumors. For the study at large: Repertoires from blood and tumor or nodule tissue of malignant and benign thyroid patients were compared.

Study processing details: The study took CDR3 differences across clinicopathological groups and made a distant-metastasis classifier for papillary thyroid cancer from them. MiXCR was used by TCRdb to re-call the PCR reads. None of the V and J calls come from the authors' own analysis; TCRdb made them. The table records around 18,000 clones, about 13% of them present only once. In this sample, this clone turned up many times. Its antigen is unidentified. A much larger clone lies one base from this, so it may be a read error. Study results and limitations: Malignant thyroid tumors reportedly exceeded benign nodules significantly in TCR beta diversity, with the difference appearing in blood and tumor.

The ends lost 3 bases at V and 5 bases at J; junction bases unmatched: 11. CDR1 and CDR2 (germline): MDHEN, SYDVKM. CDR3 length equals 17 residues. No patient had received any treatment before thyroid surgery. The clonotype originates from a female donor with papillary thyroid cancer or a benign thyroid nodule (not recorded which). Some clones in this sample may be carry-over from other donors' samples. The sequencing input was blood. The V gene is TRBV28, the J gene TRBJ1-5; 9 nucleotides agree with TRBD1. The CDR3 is CASSLDTGGRRYQPQHF. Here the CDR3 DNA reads TGTGCCAGCAGTTTGGATACAGGGGGCCGCCGGTATCAGCCCCAGCATTTT.